One sample yielded the 3 T cell receptor beta chains listed below, sequenced in a study of cytomegalovirus exposure and HLA in healthy donors. PCR was performed using 60 Vbeta and 13 Jbeta primers. Here immunoSEQ multiplex PCR was the method, and the copy in TCRdb shows in-frame clones only, minus some. The table shows more than 200,000 clones, with less than 85% occurring only once. The material sequenced was PBMCs. These receptor sequences come from a girl aged 2-10 years in good health and CMV-seronegative.

This rearrangement joins TRBV5-1 to TRBJ1-5; 8 bases are shared with TRBD1. The CDR3 is 15 residues long. Germline V gene data show CDR1 as SGHRS and CDR2 as YFSETQ. Trimming took 0 bases from V and 4 from J; bases not matched to a gene: 3. In DNA form, the CDR3 reads TGCGCCAGCAGCTTGGGTCAGGGGGCTAATCAGCCCCAGCATTTT. This codes for CASSLGQGANQPQHF.

In this sample, this clone turned up a few times. The J gene is TRBJ2-7, the V gene TRBV5-1; 8 bases map to TRBD1. Trimming removed 4 bases from V and 6 bases from J; junction bases left unmatched: 6. Germline CDR1 and CDR2: SGHRS and YFSETQ. There are 13 residues in the CDR3. The CDR3 here is CASSDGQGSEQYF. In DNA, the CDR3 is TGCGCCAGCAGCGATGGACAGGGCAGCGAGCAGTACTTC.

The V call is TRBV4-1, the J call TRBJ1-1, with 8 bases lining up with TRBD1. The CDR3 extends over 15 amino acids. V was pared by 5 bases and J by 0 bases, with 5 bases of the junction left unmatched. Germline-derived CDR1 and CDR2 are MGHRA and YSYEKL. The CDR3 DNA is TGCGCCAGCAGCAATCAGGGGGCGATGAACACTGAAGCTTTCTTT. This translates into CASSNQGAMNTEAFF.